One and the same sample provided the 28 T cell receptor beta chains below, sequenced in a study of cytomegalovirus exposure and HLA in healthy donors. Measured with immunoSEQ multiplex PCR; TCRdb has only the in-frame clones, and not every one. The sample records around 150,000 clones, approximately 96% being singletons. Material for sequencing was PBMCs. The receptors shown here come from a woman aged 18-29 years in good health and CMV-seronegative.

The V call is TRBV6-6, the J call TRBJ2-3; D perhaps matches TRBD1 (6 bases). Germline V gives CDR1 MNHNY, CDR2 SVGAGI (reference sequence). The V and J ends lost 6 bases and 6 bases respectively, with 10 bases between them. The CDR3 sequence is 12 residues long. This chain's CDR3 is CASSRTADTQYF. The CDR3 region has the DNA TGTGCCAGCAGCCGGACAGCTGATACGCAGTATTTT.

The J gene is TRBJ2-7, the V gene TRBV4-3; D is perhaps TRBD1 (5 bases). Germline V gene data show CDR1 as LGHNA and CDR2 as YSLEER. This CDR3 region has 14 residues. Trimming removed 1 base from V and 3 bases from J, with 10 bases in between. CDR3 in amino acids: CASSQGTPHYEQYF. The DNA for the CDR3 is TGCGCCAGCAGCCAAGGGACACCGCACTACGAGCAGTACTTC.

The rearrangement uses TRBV12-5 and TRBJ1-5; 12 nucleotides line up with TRBD1. The CDR3 loop spans 19 amino acids. V lost 4 bases, J lost 1 base, and 11 bases stayed unmatched. CDR1 LGHNT and CDR2 FRNRAP come from the germline V gene. The CDR3 sequence: CASGSTGTGGGKSNQPQHF. The CDR3 DNA sequence: TGTGCTAGTGGTTCCACCGGGACAGGGGGCGGAAAGAGCAATCAGCCCCAGCATTTT.

The rearrangement uses TRBV5-1 and TRBJ2-1, with D perhaps TRBD1 (6 bases). CDR3 length equals 15 residues. CDR1 and CDR2 (germline): SGHRS, YFSETQ. V shed 4 bases and J shed 0 bases, with 11 bases lying between them. Written as DNA, the CDR3 is TGCGCCAGCAGCCAAGGGGGAAGCTCCTACAATGAGCAGTTCTTC. It codes for CASSQGGSSYNEQFF.

The V and J genes are TRBV9 and TRBJ1-3; 7 positions match TRBD1. CDR3 length equals 16 residues. CDR1 and CDR2 (germline): SGDLS, YYNGEE. Germline trimming cut 4 bases from V and 0 bases from J; bases unmatched to any gene: 7. CDR3 sequence (DNA): TGTGCCAGCAGCTCCGACAGGGCCCCCTCTGGAAACACCATATATTTT. Its translation is CASSSDRAPSGNTIYF. The full variable domain, rest sourced from reference TRBV9 and TRBJ1-3, is DSGVTQTPKHLITATGQRVTLRCSPRSGDLSVYWYQQSLDQGLQFLIQYYNGEERAKGNILERFSAQQFPDLHSELNLSSLELGDSALYFCASSSDRAPSGNTIYFGEGSWLTVV.

In this sample, this clone turned up once. V gene TRBV6-5 combines with J gene TRBJ2-2, with 7 bases identical to TRBD1. Trimming cost V 6 bases and J 5 bases; bases outside gene matches: 3. The CDR3 is made up of 13 amino acids. Germline V CDR1 and CDR2: MNHEY, SVGAGI. The CDR3 DNA reads as TGTGCCAGCAGCTTACAGGGGACCGGGGAGCTGTTTTTT. Amino acids: CASSLQGTGELFF.

V gene TRBV19 combines with J gene TRBJ2-7, with D tentatively TRBD1 (6 bases). V lost 5 bases and J lost 0, with 14 bases in between. CDR1 LNHDA and CDR2 SQIVND come from the germline V gene (reference sequence). This CDR3 has 15 residues. CDR3 sequence: CASSASGQRSYEQYF. The DNA of the CDR3 is TGTGCCAGTAGTGCTTCAGGACAGCGCTCCTACGAGCAGTACTTC.

This chain uses TRBV7-6 with TRBJ1-1; 8 positions agree with TRBD1. This CDR3 is built from 15 residues. CDR1 SGHVS and CDR2 FNYEAQ come from the germline V gene. Trimming removed 5 bases from V and 1 base from J; junction bases left unmatched: 6. In nucleotides, the CDR3 is TGTGCCAGCAGCCCACGGACAGGGTGGAACACTGAAGCTTTCTTT. Its protein product is CASSPRTGWNTEAFF.

This sequence joins TRBV30 and TRBJ1-2; D is undetermined. CDR1 and CDR2 from the germline V gene are GTSNPN and SVGIG (reference sequence). The CDR3 is 13 amino acids. V lost 1 base, J lost 5 bases, and 11 bases lay in between. The DNA for the CDR3 is TGTGCCTGGAGTGGCGGGGTCGGGTATGGCTACACCTTC. It is translated as CAWSGGVGYGYTF.

This clone was observed once. The same CDR3 can be traced to other DNA sequences in this sample. V is TRBV15 and J is TRBJ2-1; maybe TRBD2 (5 bases). The germline V and J ends were trimmed by 0 bases and 7 bases, with 7 bases remaining between them. The germline CDR1 and CDR2 sequences are LNHNV and YYDKDF (reference sequence). This CDR3 has 13 amino acids. The CDR3 region is CATSRDRGNEQFF. The CDR3 DNA follows: TGTGCCACCAGCAGAGATAGAGGGAATGAGCAGTTCTTC.

V is TRBV27 and J is TRBJ2-7; 7 nucleotides agree with TRBD1. The CDR3 runs 14 residues. Germline lookup yields CDR1 MNHEY and CDR2 SMNVEV (reference sequence). J was trimmed by 7 bases and V by 4 bases; bases with no gene match: 10. CDR3 sequence reads: CASSSGTAVGEQYF. CDR3 DNA sequence: TGTGCCAGCAGTTCAGGGACAGCGGTCGGTGAGCAGTACTTC.

The CDR3 region has the DNA TGTGCCAGCAGCAAATCAGGTCGCCGGGGGAATCAGCCCCAGCATTTT. As protein: CASSKSGRRGNQPQHF. The V gene is TRBV21-1, the J gene TRBJ1-5. TRBV21-1 is a documented pseudogene. This CDR3 is built from 16 residues.

This rearrangement joins TRBV11-1 to TRBJ2-1, with TRBD2 identical over 9 bases. V dropped 5 bases and J dropped 7; count of bases not matched to a gene: 12. CDR1 and CDR2 from the germline V gene are SGHAT and FQDESV (reference sequence). This CDR3 spans 16 amino acids. The CDR3 loop is CASSLFTGLAGNEQFF. The CDR3 bases are TGTGCCAGCAGCCTGTTTACGGGACTAGCTGGGAATGAGCAGTTCTTC.

V usage is TRBV10-3 and J usage is TRBJ1-2; weak D call: TRBD1 (6 bases). From germline, CDR1 is ENHRY and CDR2 SYGVKD. V lost 2 bases, J lost 4 bases, and 11 bases lay in between. The CDR3 totals 14 residues. This chain's CDR3 is CAISETGNGYGYTF. The CDR3 DNA is TGTGCCATCAGTGAGACAGGGAATGGCTATGGCTACACCTTC.

The CDR3 DNA follows: TGTGCCAGGAGTGGGACTAGCGGGGGACAAAGCACAGATACGCAGTATTTT. As protein: CARSGTSGGQSTDTQYF. The genes are TRBV28 and TRBJ2-3; 14 bases align to TRBD2. Germline CDR1 is MDHEN and CDR2 is SYDVKM. The CDR3 totals 17 residues. Unmatched junction bases numbered 8, after V lost 9 bases and J lost 0 bases. Looking up the rest from reference TRBV28 and TRBJ2-3 gives the full variable domain: DVKVTQSSRYLVKRTGEKVFLECVQDMDHENMFWYRQDPGLGLRLIYFSYDVKMKEKGDIPEGYSVSREKKERFSLILESASTNQTSMYLCARSGTSGGQSTDTQYFGPGTRLTVL.

The chain recombines TRBV2 with TRBJ1-2; 11 nucleotides match TRBD1. The V gene's germline CDR1 is SNHLY and CDR2 FYNNEI. The junction had 8 bases not matched to a gene; V was cut back by 6 bases and J by 8 bases. The CDR3 runs 14 residues. The CDR3 reads CASSFGQGAGGYTF. The CDR3, as DNA: TGTGCCAGCAGCTTCGGACAGGGGGCGGGGGGCTACACCTTC. Together with reference TRBV2 and TRBJ1-2, the CDR3 gives the full variable domain: EPEVTQTPSHQVTQMGQEVILRCVPISNHLYFYWYRQILGQKVEFLVSFYNNEISEKSEIFDDQFSVERPDGSNFTLKIRSTKLEDSAMYFCASSFGQGAGGYTFGSGTRLTVV.

This clone came up a few times. CDR3 nucleotide sequence: TGTGCCAGTAGTGGGAGTAGTCGGGATGAAAAACTGTTTTTT. Its protein is CASSGSSRDEKLFF. The chain recombines TRBV19 with TRBJ1-4; D not certain. This CDR3 has 14 amino acids. The germline V and J ends were trimmed by 5 bases and 6 bases, with 13 bases remaining between them. Germline lookup yields CDR1 LNHDA and CDR2 SQIVND (reference sequence).

The chain combines TRBV15 with TRBJ2-3; 8 nucleotides align to TRBD2. CDR1 LNHNV and CDR2 YYDKDF come from the germline V gene (reference sequence). V dropped 3 bases and J dropped 2; count of bases not matched to a gene: 7. The CDR3 covers 16 residues. CDR3 in amino acids: CATSSSRRGDTDTQYF. CDR3 nucleotide sequence: TGTGCCACCAGCAGCTCGAGGCGGGGGGACACAGATACGCAGTATTTT.

CDR3 in amino acids: CASSLSGGHSYNEQFF. DNA for the CDR3: TGTGCCAGCAGCTTGTCGGGGGGGCACTCCTACAATGAGCAGTTCTTC. The rearrangement joins TRBV5-4 to TRBJ2-1, with 8 bases fitting TRBD2. The germline V gene has CDR1 SGHNT and CDR2 YYREEE (reference sequence). This CDR3 has 16 amino acids. V shed 1 base, J shed 0 bases, and the junction held 3 bases outside the gene matches.

The gene calls are TRBV27 and TRBJ2-7; TRBD2 matches at 12 bases. The CDR3 runs 18 residues. The germline V gene encodes CDR1 MNHEY and CDR2 SMNVEV (reference sequence). V lost 7 bases to trimming and J lost 2 bases; unmatched junction nucleotides: 15. CDR3 residues: CASTLRGLAGLRTYEQYF. CDR3 bases: TGTGCCAGCACCCTTAGGGGACTAGCGGGCCTGCGCACCTACGAGCAGTACTTC.

This chain connects TRBV16 to TRBJ1-2; a possible D gene is TRBD1 (6 bases). The V gene lost 2 bases and the J gene lost 4 bases, with 20 bases spanning the gap. The V gene's germline CDR1 is KGHSY and CDR2 FQNENV. This CDR3 comprises 17 residues. CDR3 nucleotides: TGTGCCAGCAGCCAACCTGGGGGGGGCGCTTTTTCCTATGGCTACACCTTC. It translates to CASSQPGGGAFSYGYTF.

The chain couples TRBV27 to TRBJ1-1, with TRBD1 matching over 9 bases. Trimming at V came to 2 bases and at J to 5 bases, leaving 6 bases not matched to a gene. CDR3 length equals 15 residues. Germline assignment: CDR1 MNHEY and CDR2 SMNVEV (reference sequence). CDR3 sequence: CASSLRGTGTTEAFF. The CDR3 region has the DNA TGTGCCAGCAGTTTAAGGGGGACAGGGACAACTGAAGCTTTCTTT.

This clone appeared once. The chain joins TRBV27 to TRBJ1-2; TRBD1 is a possible D gene (6 bases). Between the trimmed V and J ends, which lost 4 bases and 4 bases, there was a span of 10 bases. This CDR3 has 13 residues. Looked up from germline, CDR1 is MNHEY and CDR2 is SMNVEV (reference sequence). This CDR3 is CASSYRALYGYTF. The DNA of the CDR3 is TGTGCCAGCAGTTACAGGGCTCTCTATGGCTACACCTTC.

The J gene is TRBJ1-1, the V gene TRBV27; tentatively, D is TRBD1 (5 bases). With 1 base removed from V and 3 bases from J, the gap between germline ends came to 9 bases. Per the germline V gene, CDR1 is MNHEY and CDR2 is SMNVEV (reference sequence). The CDR3 consists of 14 residues. CDR3 in DNA: TGTGCCAGCAGTTTATTCTGGGGCGACACTGAAGCTTTCTTT. This gives the protein CASSLFWGDTEAFF.

V gene TRBV11-1 combines with J gene TRBJ2-5; 9 bases are a match to TRBD1. The CDR3 runs 18 residues. Trimming cost V 6 bases and J 5 bases; bases outside gene matches: 19. Per the germline V gene, CDR1 is SGHAT and CDR2 is FQDESV (reference sequence). CDR3 loop: CASRQGAWDRSLEETQYF. The CDR3 nucleotides are TGTGCCAGCAGACAGGGGGCCTGGGACAGGAGCCTTGAGGAGACCCAGTACTTC.

The V gene is TRBV5-1, the J gene TRBJ2-2, with 9 bases identical to TRBD1. CDR1 is SGHRS and CDR2 is YFSETQ in the germline V gene. The CDR3 extends over 14 amino acids. J was trimmed by 6 bases and V by 7 bases; bases with no gene match: 7. CDR3 amino acids: CASGRDRVAGELFF. CDR3 coding DNA: TGCGCCAGCGGGCGGGACAGGGTAGCCGGGGAGCTGTTTTTT.

This chain links TRBV10-1 with TRBJ1-5; 9 bases map to TRBD1. Germline V gives CDR1 WNHNN, CDR2 SYGVQD (reference sequence). The CDR3 has 17 residues. Unmatched junction bases numbered 4, after V lost 0 bases and J lost 1 base. CDR3 amino acids: CASSESEQGASNQPQHF. CDR3 bases: TGCGCCAGCAGTGAGTCCGAACAGGGGGCGAGCAATCAGCCCCAGCATTTT.

The genes are TRBV30 and TRBJ1-2; possibly TRBD1 for D (6 bases). With 8 bases removed from V and 8 bases from J, the gap between germline ends came to 18 bases. Germline loops: CDR1 GTSNPN, CDR2 SVGIG (reference sequence). This CDR3 contains 12 residues. Written as DNA, the CDR3 is TGTGCCACTCGGGGGGGCCCCTGGGGCTACACCTTC. This gives the protein CATRGGPWGYTF.